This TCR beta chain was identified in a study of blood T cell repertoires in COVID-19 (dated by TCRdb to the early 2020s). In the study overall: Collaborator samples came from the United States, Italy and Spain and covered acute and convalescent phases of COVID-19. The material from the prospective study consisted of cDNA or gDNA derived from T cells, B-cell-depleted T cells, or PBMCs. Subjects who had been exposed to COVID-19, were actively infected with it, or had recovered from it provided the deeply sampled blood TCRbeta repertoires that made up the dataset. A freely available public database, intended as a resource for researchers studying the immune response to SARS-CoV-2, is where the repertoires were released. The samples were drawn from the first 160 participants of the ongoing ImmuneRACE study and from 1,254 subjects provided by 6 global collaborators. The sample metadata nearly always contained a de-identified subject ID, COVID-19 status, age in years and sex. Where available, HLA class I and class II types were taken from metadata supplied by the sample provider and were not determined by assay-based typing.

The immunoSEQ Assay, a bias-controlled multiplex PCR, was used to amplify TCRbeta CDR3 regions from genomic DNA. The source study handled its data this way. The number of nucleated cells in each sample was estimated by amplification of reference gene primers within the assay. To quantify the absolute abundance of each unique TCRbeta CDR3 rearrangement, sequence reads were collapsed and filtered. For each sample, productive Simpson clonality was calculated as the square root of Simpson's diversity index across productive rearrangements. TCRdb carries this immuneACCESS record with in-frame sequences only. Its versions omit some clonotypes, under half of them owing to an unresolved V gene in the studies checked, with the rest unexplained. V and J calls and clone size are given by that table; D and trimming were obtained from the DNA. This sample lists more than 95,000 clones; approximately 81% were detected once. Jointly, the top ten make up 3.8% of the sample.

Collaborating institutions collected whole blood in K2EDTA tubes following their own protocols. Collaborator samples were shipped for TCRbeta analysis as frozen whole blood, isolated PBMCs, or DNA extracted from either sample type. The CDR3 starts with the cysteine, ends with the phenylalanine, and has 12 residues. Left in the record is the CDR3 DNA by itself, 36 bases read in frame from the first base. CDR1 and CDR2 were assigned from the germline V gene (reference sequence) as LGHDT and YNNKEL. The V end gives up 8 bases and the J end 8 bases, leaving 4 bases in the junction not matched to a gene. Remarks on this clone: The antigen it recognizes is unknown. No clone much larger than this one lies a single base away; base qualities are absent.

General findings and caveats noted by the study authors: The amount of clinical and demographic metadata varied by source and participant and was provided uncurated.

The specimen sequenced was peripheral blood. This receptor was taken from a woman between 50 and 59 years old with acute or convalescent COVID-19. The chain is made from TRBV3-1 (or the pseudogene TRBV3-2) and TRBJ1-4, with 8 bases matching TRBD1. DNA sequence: TGTGCCAGCCGACAGGGGTGGGAAAAACTGTTTTTT. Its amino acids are CASRQGWEKLFF.